The present TCR beta chain was sequenced within a study of cytomegalovirus exposure and HLA in healthy donors. Study results and limitations: Associated with cytomegalovirus, according to the listing, were 150 to 200 TCR beta chains.

The PCR contained 60 Vbeta and 13 Jbeta primers. Libraries were prepared by immunoSEQ multiplex PCR; TCRdb keeps only in-frame clonotypes and omits some of them. The profile shows more than 100,000 clones, approximately 90% of them singletons. V lost 5 bases, J lost 0 bases, and 11 bases lay in between. CDR3 size: 14 residues. CDR1 and CDR2 from the germline V gene are SGHRS and YFSETQ. Remarks on this clone: The target antigen is unknown.

The TCR comes from a woman in her 30s in good health and CMV-seronegative. The sample consisted of PBMCs. The chain combines TRBV5-1 with TRBJ1-1; D gene ambiguous. The CDR3 is CASRFEEMNTEAFF. CDR3 nucleotides: TGCGCCAGCAGGTTTGAGGAAATGAACACTGAAGCTTTCTTT.